The 7 T cell receptor beta chains below all came from one sample that was sequenced in a study of cytomegalovirus exposure and HLA in healthy donors. A multiplex PCR was run with 60 Vbeta primers and 13 Jbeta primers. Generated by immunoSEQ multiplex PCR, the TCRdb table keeps only in-frame clones and is missing some. The table shows 170,000 or so clones, with 84% occurring only once. Sequencing used PBMCs. The receptors originated from a girl aged 5-17 years in good health and CMV-seropositive.

This chain connects TRBV9 to TRBJ2-7, with 7 bases that match TRBD1. The V gene's germline CDR1 is SGDLS and CDR2 YYNGEE. The CDR3 length is 13 residues. V was pared by 4 bases and J by 0 bases, with 1 base of the junction left unmatched. This CDR3 reads CASSQGVSYEQYF. CDR3 DNA sequence: TGTGCCAGCAGCCAGGGGGTCTCCTACGAGCAGTACTTC.

This clone was counted between two and nine times. The genes are TRBV5-1 and TRBJ1-2, with 7 bases matching TRBD1. The CDR3 totals 15 residues. CDR1 and CDR2 (germline): SGHRS, YFSETQ. Trimming removed 6 bases from V and 0 bases from J; junction bases left unmatched: 8. CDR3 coding DNA: TGCGCCAGCACCGTGGGGGACAGCGCTAACTATGGCTACACCTTC. Translation: CASTVGDSANYGYTF.

This chain connects TRBV2 to TRBJ1-4, with 8 bases matching TRBD1. Germline CDR1 reads SNHLY; CDR2 reads FYNNEI. This CDR3 is built from 13 residues. With 10 bases clipped from V and 5 bases from J, the junction kept 6 bases outside the gene matches. The CDR3 bases are TGTGCCAAGAGGGGGACAGGCAATGAAAAACTGTTTTTT. The encoded protein is CAKRGTGNEKLFF. Supplemented by reference TRBV2 and TRBJ1-4, the full variable domain reads EPEVTQTPSHQVTQMGQEVILRCVPISNHLYFYWYRQILGQKVEFLVSFYNNEISEKSEIFDDQFSVERPDGSNFTLKIRSTKLEDSAMYFCAKRGTGNEKLFFGSGTQLSVL.

V usage is TRBV5-4 and J usage is TRBJ2-7; possible D gene TRBD2, 6 bases. The germline V and J ends were trimmed by 4 bases and 6 bases, with 14 bases remaining between them. The CDR3 is made up of 13 amino acids. Germline CDR1 reads SGHNT; CDR2 reads YYREEE (reference sequence). The DNA for the CDR3 is TGTGCCAGCAGCCCTACGGAGGGAAGCGAGCAGTACTTC. Translating it yields CASSPTEGSEQYF.

A single count supports this clone. V usage is TRBV27 and J usage is TRBJ2-1; maybe TRBD1 (5 bases). The CDR3 length is 15 residues. The germline V gene encodes CDR1 MNHEY and CDR2 SMNVEV (reference sequence). Trimming stripped 7 bases from V and 1 base from J, with 14 bases between. CDR3 loop: CASTTGASSYNEQFF. DNA for the CDR3: TGTGCCAGCACCACTGGGGCTAGTTCCTACAATGAGCAGTTCTTC.

The J gene is TRBJ1-6, the V gene TRBV6-5; D gene ambiguous. The V gene's germline CDR1 is MNHEY and CDR2 SVGAGI. V dropped 4 bases and J dropped 7 bases, with 11 bases sitting between them. The CDR3 consists of 14 residues. CDR3 amino acids: CASSSQTRNSPLHF. In DNA form, the CDR3 reads TGTGCCAGCAGTTCCCAGACTCGGAATTCACCCCTCCACTTT.

This clone was observed once. The V call is TRBV12-5, the J call TRBJ1-1; D might be TRBD1 (5 bases). Germline CDR1 LGHNT, CDR2 FRNRAP. The CDR3 has 12 residues. V was clipped by 1 base and J by 8 bases, with 8 bases between them. The CDR3 is CASGLAGPEAFF. The CDR3 bases are TGTGCTAGTGGTTTGGCAGGGCCCGAAGCTTTCTTT.